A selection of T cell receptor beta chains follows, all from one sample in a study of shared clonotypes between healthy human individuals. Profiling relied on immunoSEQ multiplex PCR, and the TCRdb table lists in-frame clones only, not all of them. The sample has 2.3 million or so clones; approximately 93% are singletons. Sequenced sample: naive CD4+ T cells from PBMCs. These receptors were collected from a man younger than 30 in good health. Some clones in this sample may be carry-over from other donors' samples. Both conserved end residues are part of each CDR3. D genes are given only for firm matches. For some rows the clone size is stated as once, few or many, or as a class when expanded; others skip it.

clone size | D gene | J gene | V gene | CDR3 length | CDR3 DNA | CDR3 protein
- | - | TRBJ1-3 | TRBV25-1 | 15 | TGTGCCAGCAGTGAATATATGGGTATCGGAAACACCATATATTTT | CASSEYMGIGNTIYF
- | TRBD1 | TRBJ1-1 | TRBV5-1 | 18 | TGCGCCAGCAGCTCAATCCGAGGGACAGGGGGAAGATACACTGAAGCTTTCTTT | CASSSIRGTGGRYTEAFF
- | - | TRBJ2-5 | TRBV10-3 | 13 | TGTGCCATCAGTAGGGACTTACAAGAGACCCAGTACTTC | CAISRDLQETQYF
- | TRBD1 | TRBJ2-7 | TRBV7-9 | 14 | TGTGCCAGCAGCTTACTGCAGGGGGACTACGAGCAGTACTTC | CASSLLQGDYEQYF
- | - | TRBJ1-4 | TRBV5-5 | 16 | TGTGCCAGCAGCCCACCCACCGGGACGGGGAATGAAAAACTGTTTTTT | CASSPPTGTGNEKLFF
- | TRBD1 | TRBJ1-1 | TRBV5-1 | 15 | TGCGCCAGCAGCTTAGGGGCACAGGGGGCTGCTGAAGCTTTCTTT | CASSLGAQGAAEAFF
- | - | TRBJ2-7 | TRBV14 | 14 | TGTGCCAGCAGCCGGGCACTCGGCTCCTACGAGCAGTACTTC | CASSRALGSYEQYF
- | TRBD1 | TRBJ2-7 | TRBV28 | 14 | TGTGCCAGCAGTTTCGGGACAGGGCTACACGAGCAGTACTTC | CASSFGTGLHEQYF
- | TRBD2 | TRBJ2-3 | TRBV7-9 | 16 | TGTGCCAGCAGCCCCGGGACTAGCGGGAGGTCAGATACGCAGTATTTT | CASSPGTSGRSDTQYF
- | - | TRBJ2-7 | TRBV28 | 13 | TGTGCCAGCAGTTTTTCCAGGGACTACGAGCAGTACTTC | CASSFSRDYEQYF
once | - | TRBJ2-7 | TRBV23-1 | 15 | TGCGCCAGCAGTCAATCCAAGCAGCCCCCCTACGAGCAGTACTTC | CASSQSKQPPYEQYF
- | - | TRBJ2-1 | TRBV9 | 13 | TGTGCCAGCAGCGTTAGGCGTTTTGGAGAGCAGTTCTTC | CASSVRRFGEQFF
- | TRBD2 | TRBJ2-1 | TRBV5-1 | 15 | TGCGCCAGCAGCTTAGCGGGAGGGCCTGCGTATGAGCAGTTCTTC | CASSLAGGPAYEQFF
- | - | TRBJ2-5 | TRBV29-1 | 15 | TGCAGCGTTGAAGAGGGGGACTCAGACTCTGGGACCCAGTACTTC | CSVEEGDSDSGTQYF
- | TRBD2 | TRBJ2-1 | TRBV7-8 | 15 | TGTGCCAGCAGCTTAGCTAGCGGGGATTACAATGAGCAGTTCTTC | CASSLASGDYNEQFF
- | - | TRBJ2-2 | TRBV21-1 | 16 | TGTGCCAGCAGCACCCCCAGGACAGCGAACACCGGGGAGCTGTTTTTT | CASSTPRTANTGELFF
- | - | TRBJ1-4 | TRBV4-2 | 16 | TGTGCCAGCAGCCAAGATCTTAACAGAGATAATGAAAAACTGTTTTTT | CASSQDLNRDNEKLFF
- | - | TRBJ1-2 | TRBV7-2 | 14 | TGTGCCAGCAGCTTGCTATCGACGGTTTATGGCTACACCTTC | CASSLLSTVYGYTF
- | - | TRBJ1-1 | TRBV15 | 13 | TGTGCCGTAGGACAGCAGTCGAACACTGAAGCTTTCTTT | CAVGQQSNTEAFF
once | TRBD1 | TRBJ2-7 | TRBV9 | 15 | TGTGCCAGCAGCGCCGCCTTGGGACAGCCCTACGAGCAGTACTTC | CASSAALGQPYEQYF
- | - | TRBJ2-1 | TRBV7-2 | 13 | TGTGCCAGCAGCACCAGCTGGGGGAATGAGCAGTTCTTC | CASSTSWGNEQFF
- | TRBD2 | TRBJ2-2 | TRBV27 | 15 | TGTGCCAGCAGTTTCGGGACTAGCGACACCGGGGAGCTGTTTTTT | CASSFGTSDTGELFF
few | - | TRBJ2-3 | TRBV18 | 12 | TGTGCCAGCTCACCAAGAACAGATACGCAGTATTTT | CASSPRTDTQYF
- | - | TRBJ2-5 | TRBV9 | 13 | TGTGCCAGCAGCGTAGGCCTACAAGAGACCCAGTACTTC | CASSVGLQETQYF
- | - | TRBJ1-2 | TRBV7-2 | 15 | TGTGCCAGCAGCTTATTGATGGGGGCTATCGAAGGCTACACCTTC | CASSLLMGAIEGYTF
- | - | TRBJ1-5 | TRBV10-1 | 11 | TGCGCCAGCACGCATCTTTCGCCCCAGCATTTT | CASTHLSPQHF
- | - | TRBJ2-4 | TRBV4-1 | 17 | TGCGCCAGCAGCCAAGGTAGGGCGATAGGAGCCAAAAACATTCAGTACTTC | CASSQGRAIGAKNIQYF
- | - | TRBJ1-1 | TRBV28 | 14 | TGTGCCAGCAGTTCTCAGGGCTTTATGGCTGAAGCTTTCTTT | CASSSQGFMAEAFF
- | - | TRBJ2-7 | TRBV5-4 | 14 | TGTGCCAGCAGCTTGGCCGCAGGGTTCTACGAGCAGTACTTC | CASSLAAGFYEQYF
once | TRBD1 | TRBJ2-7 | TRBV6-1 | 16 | TGTGCCAGCAGGGAAAGACAGGGCCGGCCTCGCTACGAGCAGTACTTC | CASRERQGRPRYEQYF
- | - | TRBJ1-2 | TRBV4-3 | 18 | TGCGCCAGCAGCCAAGATAGGGGGGCCGGGTGGGGCCGCTATGGCTACACCTTC | CASSQDRGAGWGRYGYTF
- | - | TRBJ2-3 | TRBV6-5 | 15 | TGTGCCAGCAGTTACTCGAGGCGGGACGGAGATACGCAGTATTTT | CASSYSRRDGDTQYF
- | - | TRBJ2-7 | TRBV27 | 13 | TGTGCCAGCAGACAGACATGGGCGGGGGAGCAGTACTTC | CASRQTWAGEQYF
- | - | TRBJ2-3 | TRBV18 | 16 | TGTGCCAGCTCACCTCAGCGGACACGGTACACAGATACGCAGTATTTT | CASSPQRTRYTDTQYF
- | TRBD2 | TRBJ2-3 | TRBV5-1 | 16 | TGCGCCAGCAGCGTGGGACTAGCGGGAGTAACAGATACGCAGTATTTT | CASSVGLAGVTDTQYF